A single sample is the source of the 17 T cell receptor beta chains below, sequenced in a study of Ad26.COV2.S vaccination and SARS-CoV-2 variants. Treatment reported: roughly 19 received Ad26.COV2.S at low or high dose, single or two shots; about 5 received placebo; per-sample allocation not given. After the first vaccine or placebo injection, samples were drawn on day 63. Generated by immunoSEQ multiplex PCR, the TCRdb table keeps only in-frame clones and is missing some. The data contain hundreds of thousands of clones, approximately 81% of them singletons. The input for sequencing was peripheral blood, taken in a trial of Ad26.COV2.S vaccine versus placebo. The receptor source for this set is a person between 18 and 60 years old who received the Ad26.COV2.S COVID-19 vaccine or a placebo.

The rearrangement links TRBV3-1 (or the pseudogene TRBV3-2) to TRBJ1-3; 7 nucleotides line up with TRBD1. This CDR3 is 14 amino acids long. The J segment lost 2 bases and the V segment lost 5 bases, leaving 3 bases of the junction unmatched. The germline V gene encodes CDR1 LGHDT and CDR2 YNNKEL (reference sequence). The CDR3 is CASSWTGTGNTIYF. CDR3 coding DNA: TGTGCCAGCAGCTGGACAGGCACTGGAAACACCATATATTTT.

The gene calls are TRBV18 and TRBJ2-3; TRBD2 aligns across 9 bases. V trimming: 2 bases; J trimming: 1 base; junction bases outside the gene matches: 1. Germline CDR1 is KGHSH and CDR2 is LQKENI. The CDR3 has 15 amino acids. Written as DNA, the CDR3 is TGTGCCAGCTCACCAGCTAGCGGGGGCACAGATACGCAGTATTTT. Its protein is CASSPASGGTDTQYF.

As regards this clone: Other nucleotide sequences in the sample specify the same CDR3. This chain links TRBV15 with TRBJ1-1; D is unresolved. The V end was cut by 0 bases, the J end by 0 bases, with 5 bases between. The length of the CDR3 is 14 residues. Germline V gene lookup returns CDR1 LNHNV and CDR2 YYDKDF (reference sequence). The DNA of the CDR3 is TGTGCCACCAGCAGAGACAGGATGAACACTGAAGCTTTCTTT. It specifies CATSRDRMNTEAFF.

V usage is TRBV10-1 and J usage is TRBJ2-1; TRBD2 is a possible D gene (6 bases). The CDR3 covers 16 residues. Germline V lookup: CDR1 WNHNN, CDR2 SYGVQD (reference sequence). Trimming took 4 bases from V and 0 from J, leaving 13 bases between them. CDR3 sequence (DNA): TGCGCCAGCAGTGTCGGTAGCGGAGCCTCCTACAATGAGCAGTTCTTC. Translated, it gives CASSVGSGASYNEQFF.

The chain recombines TRBV11-3 with TRBJ2-1; TRBD2 matches 14 bases. The CDR3 covers 16 residues. Germline V lookup: CDR1 SGHNT, CDR2 YENEEA. Unmatched junction bases numbered 6, after V lost 5 bases and J lost 6 bases. CDR3 nucleotide sequence: TGTGCCAGCAGCGGGACAGGGACTAGCGGGAGCAATGAGCAGTTCTTC. This gives the protein CASSGTGTSGSNEQFF.

The genes are TRBV4-2 and TRBJ2-7; TRBD2 aligns across 9 bases. Per the germline V gene, CDR1 is LGHNA and CDR2 is YNFKEQ. The CDR3 contains 13 residues. V dropped 5 bases and J dropped 5; count of bases not matched to a gene: 4. CDR3 residues: CASSTSGRNEQYF. The CDR3 nucleotides are TGTGCCAGCAGCACGAGCGGGAGGAACGAGCAGTACTTC.

In the case of this clone: The junction shows a germline mismatch at one end, possibly a read error. In the same sample, other DNA sequences code for this CDR3. This chain uses TRBV27 with TRBJ2-5; D is undetermined. CDR1 MNHEY and CDR2 SMNVEV come from the germline V gene (reference sequence). This CDR3 region has 13 residues. The CDR3 protein is CASSLQPQETQYF. CDR3 DNA: TGTGCCAGCAGTTTACAACCACAAGAGACCCAATACTTC.

Details on this clone: At one of its ends the junction is not consistent with the germline gene, which may arise from a read error. The DNA of the CDR3 is TGTGCCAGCAGTATGCCAGGGCGCGGTAATCAGCCCCAGCATTTT. Protein sequence: CASSMPGRGNQPQHF. The V call is TRBV19, the J call TRBJ1-5, with D perhaps TRBD1 (5 bases). The CDR3 runs to 15 residues. The germline CDR1 and CDR2 sequences are LNHDA and SQIVND (reference sequence). The full variable domain, with the rest looked up from reference TRBV19 and TRBJ1-5, is DGGITQSPKYLFRKEGQNVTLSCEQNLNHDAMYWYRQDPGQGLRLIYYSQIVNDFQKGDIAEGYSVSREKKESFPLTVTSAQKNPTAFYLCASSMPGRGNQPQHFGDGTRLSIL.

The chain carries TRBV11-3 and TRBJ2-1; D is uncertain. Germline values: CDR1 SGHNT, CDR2 YENEEA. This CDR3 spans 13 amino acids. The germline V and J ends were trimmed by 4 bases and 4 bases, with 8 bases remaining between them. The CDR3 nucleotides are TGTGCCAGCAGCTCTAGTGGGTACAATGAGCAGTTCTTC. Protein product: CASSSSGYNEQFF.

This clone showed up just once. The chain joins TRBV7-9 to TRBJ2-2, with TRBD2 matching over 8 bases. This CDR3 contains 16 residues. Germline CDR1 is SEHNR and CDR2 is FQNEAQ (reference sequence). V dropped 4 bases and J dropped 4; count of bases not matched to a gene: 8. The CDR3 bases are TGTGCCAGCAGCTCCACTAGCGGCGGAGCCACCGGGGAGCTGTTTTTT. It encodes CASSSTSGGATGELFF.

This rearrangement joins TRBV12-5 to TRBJ1-5; D is ambiguous. V shed 1 base and J shed 5 bases, with 3 bases lying between them. Germline V CDR1 and CDR2: LGHNT, FRNRAP. CDR3 size: 12 residues. CDR3 bases: TGTGCTAGTGGTTTGGACGATCAGCCCCAGCATTTT. This gives the protein CASGLDDQPQHF.

The V call is TRBV4-3, the J call TRBJ1-1; D uncertain. Trimming took off 1 base at V and 5 bases at J, with 14 bases between the two ends. In germline, CDR1 is LGHNA, CDR2 YSLEER. This CDR3 is 15 amino acids long. The CDR3 DNA follows: TGCGCCAGCAGCCAAGGTACCCTTGGGAGGACTGAAGCTTTCTTT. It yields the protein CASSQGTLGRTEAFF.

The J gene is TRBJ2-7, the V gene TRBV19; a weak D match, TRBD1 (5 bases). The germline CDR1 and CDR2 sequences are LNHDA and SQIVND (reference sequence). This CDR3 spans 14 amino acids. V gave up 1 base and J gave up 2 bases, with 9 bases separating them. The CDR3 here is CASSIVDRAYEQYF. In DNA form, the CDR3 reads TGTGCCAGTAGTATAGTCGACAGAGCCTACGAGCAGTACTTC.

The count of this clone is one. This chain uses TRBV11-2 with TRBJ2-7; D is perhaps TRBD1 (6 bases). The CDR3 is 13 amino acids. V lost 0 bases and J 12 bases, leaving 15 bases between the germline ends. Germline assignment: CDR1 SGHAT and CDR2 FQNNGV. The CDR3 DNA sequence: TGTGCCAGCAGCTTAGATCGGCAGGGGAAAGGGTACTTC. This codes for CASSLDRQGKGYF.

Only a few counts were recorded for this clone. J is TRBJ1-5 and V is TRBV28; possibly TRBD1 for D (5 bases). The V end lost 3 bases, the J end lost 1 base, and 16 bases lay between the germline ends. Germline values: CDR1 MDHEN, CDR2 SYDVKM. The CDR3 sequence is 17 residues long. The CDR3 reads CASSLPGRVRSNQPQHF. The CDR3 DNA follows: TGTGCCAGCAGTTTGCCGGGCAGGGTGAGGAGCAATCAGCCCCAGCATTTT.

The rearrangement uses TRBV24-1 and TRBJ2-2; the match to TRBD1 covers 9 bases. Germline-derived CDR1 and CDR2 are KGHDR and SFDVKD. The CDR3 runs 15 residues. V was clipped by 6 bases and J by 6 bases; unmatched bases: 7. The CDR3 here is CATSRLGTGPGELFF. CDR3 DNA: TGTGCCACCAGTCGCCTCGGGACAGGGCCCGGGGAGCTGTTTTTT.

This clone was seen just once. The rearrangement links TRBV29-1 to TRBJ1-2, with 7 bases aligning to TRBD1. The CDR3 extends over 13 amino acids. Germline-derived CDR1 and CDR2 are SQVTM and ANQGSEA. V shed 6 bases, J shed 7 bases, and the junction held 11 bases outside the gene matches. The chain's CDR3 is CSVDFTGDRGYTF. The CDR3 DNA reads as TGCAGCGTCGATTTCACAGGGGACCGTGGCTACACCTTC.